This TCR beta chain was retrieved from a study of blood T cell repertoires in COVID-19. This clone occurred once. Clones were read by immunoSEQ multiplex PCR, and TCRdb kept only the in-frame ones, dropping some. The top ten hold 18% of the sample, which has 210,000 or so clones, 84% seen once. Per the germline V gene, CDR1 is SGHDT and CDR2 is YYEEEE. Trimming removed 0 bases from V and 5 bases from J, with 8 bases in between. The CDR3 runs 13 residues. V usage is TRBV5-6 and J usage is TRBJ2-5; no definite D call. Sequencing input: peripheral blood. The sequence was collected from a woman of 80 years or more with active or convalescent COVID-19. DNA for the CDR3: TGTGCCAGCAGCTTGGGGGTGAGGGAGACCCAGTACTTC. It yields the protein CASSLGVRETQYF.